These 22 T cell receptor beta chains came from one sample sequenced in a study of PD-1 blockade in classical Hodgkin lymphoma. Every one of the patients relapsed after autologous stem cell transplantation (brentuximab vedotin exposure was variable). This table comes from immunoSEQ multiplex PCR, and its TCRdb copy is limited to in-frame clones, with some not included. This table holds 20,000 to 25,000 clones, approximately 80% found once. The sample consisted of peripheral blood mononuclear cells (PBMCs), taken before the second cycle of nivolumab. These receptors all stem from a human donor with classical Hodgkin lymphoma.

This clone was recorded only once. The chain uses TRBV5-1 and TRBJ2-3, with D possibly being TRBD1 (6 bases). CDR1 SGHRS and CDR2 YFSETQ come from the germline V gene. CDR3 length equals 15 residues. Trimming removed 1 base at V and 3 bases at J, with 12 bases between. The CDR3, as DNA: TGCGCCAGCAGCTTGCAGGGGCAGGCAACAGATACGCAGTATTTT. Translation gives CASSLQGQATDTQYF. The whole variable domain, filled in from reference TRBV5-1 and TRBJ2-3, reads KAGVTQTPRYLIKTRGQQVTLSCSPISGHRSVSWYQQTPGQGLQFLFEYFSETQRNKGNFPGRFSGRQFSNSRSEMNVSTLELGDSALYLCASSLQGQATDTQYFGPGTRLTVL.

The chain has TRBV4-1 and TRBJ2-2, with D possibly being TRBD2 (6 bases). Germline V CDR1 and CDR2: MGHRA, YSYEKL. V was shortened by 2 bases and J by 6 bases, with 22 bases between the two germline ends. The CDR3 is made up of 18 amino acids. CDR3: CASSQLGSGYRESGELFF. CDR3 DNA: TGCGCCAGCAGCCAATTGGGAAGCGGGTACAGAGAATCCGGGGAGCTGTTTTTT.

About this clone itself: Other nucleotide sequences from this sample produce the same CDR3. The V gene is TRBV18, the J gene TRBJ2-3, with D unclear. V dropped 6 bases and J dropped 6 bases, with 7 bases sitting between them. CDR1 is KGHSH and CDR2 is LQKENI in the germline V gene. This CDR3 is built from 11 residues. The CDR3 protein is CASSPWDTQYF. As DNA, the CDR3 is TGTGCCAGCTCCCCCTGGGATACGCAGTATTTT.

V is TRBV28 and J is TRBJ2-2; 7 bases align to TRBD2. The CDR3 runs to 18 residues. The germline gives CDR1 MDHEN, CDR2 SYDVKM. J gave up 6 bases and V 3 bases, and 16 bases lay outside the gene matches. CDR3 loop: CASSFIPAGFSSAGELFF. CDR3 nucleotides: TGTGCCAGCAGTTTCATTCCAGCGGGATTTTCATCGGCCGGGGAGCTGTTTTTT.

This chain joins TRBV4-2 and TRBJ2-3; possible D gene TRBD2, 6 bases. Deletions cut 0 bases from V and 1 base from J, with 11 bases between. CDR3 size: 16 residues. Germline-derived CDR1 and CDR2 are LGHNA and YNFKEQ. CDR3 region: CASSQDPGAGTDTQYF. The CDR3 bases are TGTGCCAGCAGCCAAGATCCGGGAGCGGGCACAGATACGCAGTATTTT.

CDR3 in DNA: TGTGCCAGCAGCGTCAGGGGAGATCAGCCCCAGCATTTT. Its protein is CASSVRGDQPQHF. The genes are TRBV7-2 and TRBJ1-5, with D maybe TRBD1 (6 bases). Trimming stripped 5 bases from V and 5 bases from J, with 10 bases between. The CDR3 totals 13 residues. Germline-derived CDR1 and CDR2 are SGHTA and FQGNSA.

The chain combines TRBV28 with TRBJ2-3; D might be TRBD2 (5 bases). This CDR3 is built from 14 residues. Germline CDR1 MDHEN, CDR2 SYDVKM. Trimming stripped 4 bases from V and 1 base from J, with 9 bases between. CDR3 sequence (DNA): TGTGCCAGCAGTTCGGACTCCCGCACAGATACGCAGTATTTT. Its translation: CASSSDSRTDTQYF.

This clone was seen just once. The chain carries TRBV4-1 and TRBJ2-1; possibly TRBD1 for D (6 bases). The V end lost 4 bases, the J end lost 0 bases, and 16 bases lay between the germline ends. The CDR3 runs 17 residues. Germline V lookup: CDR1 MGHRA, CDR2 YSYEKL. This chain's CDR3 is CASSRLGTLGSYNEQFF. In DNA form, the CDR3 reads TGCGCCAGCAGCCGCCTTGGGACACTAGGCTCCTACAATGAGCAGTTCTTC.

The rearrangement uses TRBV28 and TRBJ2-2; TRBD2 matches at 7 bases. The CDR3 runs 14 residues. V lost 7 bases to trimming and J lost 3 bases; unmatched junction nucleotides: 5. Germline CDR1 MDHEN, CDR2 SYDVKM. In DNA form, the CDR3 reads TGTGCCAGCAAGCGGGAATCACACACCGGGGAGCTGTTTTTT. Amino acid sequence: CASKRESHTGELFF.

The chain recombines TRBV7-6 with TRBJ2-5; D unclear. V lost 3 bases to trimming and J lost 5 bases, with 10 bases between them. The CDR3 extends over 13 amino acids. Germline CDR1 reads SGHVS; CDR2 reads FNYEAQ. CDR3 DNA sequence: TGTGCCAGCAGCTTCACCCACGGGGAGACCCAGTACTTC. Translated: CASSFTHGETQYF.

This clone was observed once. A read error may produce the germline difference seen at one junction end. The rearrangement joins TRBV5-1 to TRBJ2-1; the D is unclear. CDR1 is SGHRS and CDR2 is YFSETQ in the germline V gene. This CDR3 is built from 13 residues. DNA for the CDR3: TGCGCCACCAGCCAGCTGGACGCCAACGAGCAGTTCTTC. It codes for CATSQLDANEQFF. The full variable domain, with the rest looked up from reference TRBV5-1 and TRBJ2-1, is KAGVTQTPRYLIKTRGQQVTLSCSPISGHRSVSWYQQTPGQGLQFLFEYFSETQRNKGNFPGRFSGRQFSNSRSEMNVSTLELGDSALYLCATSQLDANEQFFGPGTRLTVL.

This clone was observed a handful of times. The chain has TRBV15 and TRBJ1-5, with D tentatively TRBD1 (5 bases). Trimming stripped 0 bases from V and 6 bases from J, with 9 bases between. CDR3 size: 14 residues. Germline CDR1 is LNHNV and CDR2 is YYDKDF (reference sequence). The CDR3 is CATSRDRAGQPQHF. The CDR3 region has the DNA TGTGCCACCAGCAGAGACAGGGCGGGTCAGCCCCAGCATTTT.

This clone was recorded once. The V gene is TRBV19, the J gene TRBJ1-5; D may be TRBD1 (5 bases). V lost 4 bases, J lost 0 bases, and 13 bases lay in between. There are 16 residues in the CDR3. Germline values: CDR1 LNHDA, CDR2 SQIVND (reference sequence). Here the CDR3 reads CASSRPGPNSNQPQHF. Here the CDR3 DNA reads TGTGCCAGTAGTAGACCGGGACCGAATAGCAATCAGCCCCAGCATTTT.

This clone was observed once. The CDR3 reads CASSLRTVHYNEQFF. The CDR3 DNA sequence: TGTGCCAGCAGTTTACGGACAGTTCACTACAATGAGCAGTTCTTC. The chain couples TRBV27 to TRBJ2-1; maybe TRBD1 (6 bases). Deletions cut 2 bases from V and 3 bases from J, with 11 bases between. The germline CDR1 and CDR2 sequences are MNHEY and SMNVEV (reference sequence). The CDR3 extends over 15 amino acids.

The rearrangement joins TRBV5-1 to TRBJ1-1; no clear D gene. V was clipped by 0 bases and J by 0 bases, with 12 bases between them. Germline V CDR1 and CDR2: SGHRS, YFSETQ. The CDR3 spans 16 residues. DNA for the CDR3: TGCGCCAGCAGCTTGGTAAAGGGTCGGGTGAACACTGAAGCTTTCTTT. Its translation: CASSLVKGRVNTEAFF. Looking up the rest from reference TRBV5-1 and TRBJ1-1 gives the full variable domain: KAGVTQTPRYLIKTRGQQVTLSCSPISGHRSVSWYQQTPGQGLQFLFEYFSETQRNKGNFPGRFSGRQFSNSRSEMNVSTLELGDSALYLCASSLVKGRVNTEAFFGQGTRLTVV.

The V gene is TRBV5-5, the J gene TRBJ1-2; D is undetermined. The CDR3 has 14 residues. V shed 0 bases and J shed 7 bases, with 13 bases lying between them. Per germline, CDR1 SGHKS and CDR2 YYEKEE (reference sequence). The CDR3 region is CASSLVREGSGYTF. The CDR3 nucleotides are TGTGCCAGCAGCTTGGTCCGGGAAGGGTCTGGCTACACCTTC.

This chain links TRBV28 with TRBJ2-3, with D possibly being TRBD1 (6 bases). The CDR3 contains 15 residues. V lost 3 bases and J lost 4, with 14 bases in between. Germline lookup yields CDR1 MDHEN and CDR2 SYDVKM. The CDR3 nucleotides are TGTGCCAGCAGTTTGAGGGGGTCCTGGGCAGATACGCAGTATTTT. Amino acid sequence: CASSLRGSWADTQYF. The complete variable domain, with remaining parts taken from reference TRBV28 and TRBJ2-3, reads DVKVTQSSRYLVKRTGEKVFLECVQDMDHENMFWYRQDPGLGLRLIYFSYDVKMKEKGDIPEGYSVSREKKERFSLILESASTNQTSMYLCASSLRGSWADTQYFGPGTRLTVL.

The chain recombines TRBV29-1 with TRBJ1-1; D ambiguous. V was shortened by 4 bases and J by 0 bases, with 9 bases between the two germline ends. The CDR3 is made up of 13 amino acids. Germline values: CDR1 SQVTM, CDR2 ANQGSEA. CDR3 DNA: TGCAGCGTTGTTGTACTGATGAACACTGAAGCTTTCTTT. This translates into CSVVVLMNTEAFF.

This rearrangement joins TRBV6-5 to TRBJ1-4, with TRBD1 as a possible D gene (5 bases). The CDR3 totals 14 residues. The V end was cut by 2 bases, the J end by 7 bases, with 11 bases between. CDR1 is MNHEY, CDR2 SVGAGI, per germline. Written as DNA, the CDR3 is TGTGCCAGCAGTTACGTCCAGGGAGGTGAAAAACTGTTTTTT. Translation gives CASSYVQGGEKLFF.

The chain combines TRBV28 with TRBJ2-2; D assignment may be TRBD1 or TRBD2 (5 bases each). This CDR3 is built from 17 residues. Deletions cut 3 bases from V and 4 bases from J, with 18 bases between. CDR1 and CDR2 from the germline V gene are MDHEN and SYDVKM. Written as DNA, the CDR3 is TGTGCCAGCAGTTTCTCGGAGTGGGGGTCCTTCACCGGGGAGCTGTTTTTT. This sequence encodes CASSFSEWGSFTGELFF.

The chain combines TRBV19 with TRBJ2-1; D is unresolved. The germline gives CDR1 LNHDA, CDR2 SQIVND (reference sequence). The CDR3 loop spans 14 amino acids. V lost 2 bases and J 5 bases, leaving 10 bases between the germline ends. This chain's CDR3 is CASSIYSQDNEQFF. The CDR3 bases are TGTGCCAGTAGTATATACAGCCAGGACAATGAGCAGTTCTTC.

The CDR3 here is CASSEGGVSYNEQFF. The DNA of the CDR3 is TGTGCCAGCAGCGAGGGCGGGGTCTCCTACAATGAGCAGTTCTTC. The chain has TRBV27 and TRBJ2-1; a possible D gene is TRBD2 (6 bases). The length of the CDR3 is 15 residues. Germline V lookup: CDR1 MNHEY, CDR2 SMNVEV (reference sequence). Trimming stripped 6 bases from V and 0 bases from J, with 12 bases between.